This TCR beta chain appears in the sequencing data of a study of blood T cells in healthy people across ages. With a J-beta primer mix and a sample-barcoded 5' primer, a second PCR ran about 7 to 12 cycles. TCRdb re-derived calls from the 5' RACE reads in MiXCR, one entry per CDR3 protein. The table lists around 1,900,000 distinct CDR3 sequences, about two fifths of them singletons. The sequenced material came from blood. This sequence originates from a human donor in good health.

The DNA for the CDR3 is TGTGCCAGCAACCTGGGGGGTGGTCAGCCCCAGCATTTT. Translated, it gives CASNLGGGQPQHF. The chain uses TRBV12-3 or TRBV12-4 and TRBJ1-5, with D possibly TRBD1 on 5 matching bases. The CDR3 runs to 13 residues. The germline V and J ends were trimmed by 7 bases and 6 bases, with 13 bases remaining between them.